The 14 T cell receptor beta chains below come from one sample, sequenced in a study of blood T cell repertoires in COVID-19. Assay used: immunoSEQ multiplex PCR; TCRdb lists only in-frame clones, some missing. The sample contains 110,000 or so clones, about 83% of which appear only once. The material sequenced was peripheral blood. These receptor sequences come from a woman aged 50 to 60 with acute or convalescent COVID-19.

The chain uses TRBV3-1 (or the pseudogene TRBV3-2) and TRBJ1-2; D might be TRBD1 (5 bases). Germline CDR1 reads LGHDT; CDR2 reads YNNKEL (reference sequence). This CDR3 region has 14 residues. V was shortened by 10 bases and J by 3 bases, with 18 bases between the two germline ends. The CDR3 coding sequence is TGTGCCAACCCTAGGAGGGGATTTTACTATGGCTACACCTTC. Protein product: CANPRRGFYYGYTF.

This chain joins TRBV5-1 and TRBJ1-2, with 7 bases lining up with TRBD1. The V gene's germline CDR1 is SGHRS and CDR2 YFSETQ. J was trimmed by 14 bases and V by 4 bases; bases with no gene match: 14. The length of the CDR3 is 13 residues. The CDR3 coding sequence is TGCGCCAGCAGCCAGGGGGACACTATGGCTAGGACCTTC. It codes for CASSQGDTMARTF.

The V gene is TRBV3-1 (or the pseudogene TRBV3-2), the J gene TRBJ2-3, with D uncertain. This CDR3 is built from 13 residues. CDR1 is LGHDT, CDR2 YNNKEL, per germline (reference sequence). Deletions cut 4 bases from V and 1 base from J, with 6 bases between. This CDR3 is CASSPPGTDTQYF. DNA of the CDR3: TGTGCCAGCAGCCCCCCTGGCACAGATACGCAGTATTTT.

V is TRBV11-2 and J is TRBJ1-2; maybe TRBD1 (6 bases). The CDR3 has 13 residues. The V and J ends lost 1 base and 3 bases respectively, with 6 bases between them. CDR1 is SGHAT, CDR2 FQNNGV, per germline. DNA of the CDR3: TGTGCCAGCAGCTTAGGACAGGACTATGGCTACACCTTC. Translating gives CASSLGQDYGYTF.

The chain has TRBV5-3 and TRBJ1-1; D perhaps matches TRBD1 (6 bases). TRBV5-3 is placed among ORFs of uncertain function. This CDR3 has 13 residues. V was pared by 4 bases and J by 3 bases, with 10 bases between. The CDR3 nucleotides read TGTGCCAGAAGCAGACAGGAGCACACTGAAGCTTTCTTT. It is translated as CARSRQEHTEAFF.

This chain joins TRBV5-1 and TRBJ1-2, with TRBD1 matching 7 bases. The germline V gene has CDR1 SGHRS and CDR2 YFSETQ. The trim removed 0 bases at V and 8 bases at J, leaving 13 bases unmatched. CDR3 length: 16 residues. CDR3 residues: CASSLGTGDAVWGYTF. CDR3 coding DNA: TGCGCCAGCAGCTTGGGAACAGGGGACGCGGTTTGGGGCTACACCTTC.

This clone was recorded only once. This sequence joins TRBV24-1 and TRBJ2-1; 10 bases match TRBD1. The V gene end was trimmed by 3 bases and the J gene end by 7 bases; junction bases not matched to a gene: 5. The germline V gene has CDR1 KGHDR and CDR2 SFDVKD. The CDR3 runs 15 residues. DNA of the CDR3: TGTGCCACCAGTGATCGACAGGGGGCTTCAAATGAGCAGTTCTTC. Its protein product is CATSDRQGASNEQFF.

V is TRBV2 and J is TRBJ1-2; the match to TRBD1 covers 7 bases. J was trimmed by 3 bases and V by 7 bases; bases with no gene match: 5. CDR1 is SNHLY and CDR2 is FYNNEI in the germline V gene. The CDR3 spans 13 residues. CDR3 DNA sequence: TGTGCCAGCACTTACAGGGGAGACTATGGCTACACCTTC. It translates to CASTYRGDYGYTF. The variable domain in full, completed from reference TRBV2 and TRBJ1-2, reads EPEVTQTPSHQVTQMGQEVILRCVPISNHLYFYWYRQILGQKVEFLVSFYNNEISEKSEIFDDQFSVERPDGSNFTLKIRSTKLEDSAMYFCASTYRGDYGYTFGSGTRLTVV.

This clone occurred a few times. The genes are TRBV24-1 and TRBJ1-4; TRBD1 is a possible D gene (6 bases). The V and J ends lost 4 bases and 2 bases respectively, with 10 bases between them. The CDR3 is 15 amino acids. Per the germline V gene, CDR1 is KGHDR and CDR2 is SFDVKD. This chain's CDR3 is CATSDAGATNEKLFF. For the CDR3, the DNA is TGTGCCACCAGTGACGCAGGGGCCACTAATGAAAAACTGTTTTTT.

This chain links TRBV5-1 with TRBJ2-2; D gene unclear. The V end was cut by 0 bases, the J end by 0 bases, with 3 bases between. The length of the CDR3 is 14 residues. Germline V gene lookup returns CDR1 SGHRS and CDR2 YFSETQ. The CDR3: CASSLDTNTGELFF. CDR3 sequence (DNA): TGCGCCAGCAGCTTGGACACGAACACCGGGGAGCTGTTTTTT.

V usage is TRBV7-2 and J usage is TRBJ1-5; 8 nucleotides align to TRBD1. J was trimmed by 1 base and V by 2 bases; bases with no gene match: 4. The CDR3 is 16 amino acids. CDR1 is SGHTA and CDR2 is FQGNSA in the germline V gene. CDR3 sequence: CASSLQGAYSNQPQHF. The CDR3 DNA reads as TGTGCCAGCAGCTTACAGGGGGCGTACAGCAATCAGCCCCAGCATTTT. The full variable domain, rest sourced from reference TRBV7-2 and TRBJ1-5, is GAGVSQSPSNKVTEKGKDVELRCDPISGHTALYWYRQSLGQGLEFLIYFQGNSAPDKSGLPSDRFSAERTGGSVSTLTIQRTQQEDSAVYLCASSLQGAYSNQPQHFGDGTRLSIL.

The chain employs TRBV19 and TRBJ1-2, with D possibly TRBD1 on 6 matching bases. V was shortened by 0 bases and J by 3 bases, with 17 bases between the two germline ends. The V gene's germline CDR1 is LNHDA and CDR2 SQIVND (reference sequence). This CDR3 comprises 17 residues. CDR3 residues: CASSIDGAGARYYGYTF. CDR3 bases: TGTGCCAGTAGTATAGATGGTGCGGGGGCAAGGTACTATGGCTACACCTTC.

This clone was seen just once. The chain combines TRBV11-3 with TRBJ2-5, with a possible D match to TRBD1 (6 bases). Trimming shortened V by 7 bases and J by 4 bases, and 19 bases separated the two germline ends. From germline, CDR1 is SGHNT and CDR2 YENEEA. This CDR3 comprises 15 residues. In nucleotides, the CDR3 is TGTGCCAGCATCCAACAGGGAAGCCCCGGAGAGACCCAGTACTTC. It translates to CASIQQGSPGETQYF.

This clone appeared once. The rearrangement uses TRBV7-2 and TRBJ1-2, with 9 bases identical to TRBD1. The germline V gene encodes CDR1 SGHTA and CDR2 FQGNSA. This CDR3 comprises 16 residues. With 5 bases clipped from V and 5 bases from J, the junction kept 12 bases outside the gene matches. The DNA for the CDR3 is TGTGCCAGCAGCCAGGGACAGGGAAGGGGCCCGTATGGCTACACCTTC. Translation: CASSQGQGRGPYGYTF.